This T cell receptor beta chain was sequenced for a study of T-cell memory formation after mild COVID-19 (dated by TCRdb to the early 2020s). General notes on the study: TCR sequence clusters from the two donors were largely donor specific. Longitudinal TCRalpha and TCRbeta repertoire sequencing tracked T-cell clones expanding and contracting after mild COVID-19 in a couple of donors. The cohort was made up of two young adult volunteers, one female and one male, who were previously healthy. Paper-wide results and their limitations: SARS-CoV-2 specificity was not confirmed for the second-wave clones peaking on day 37. Contracting CD4+ clones were found mainly in CM and EM memory subsets, while CD8+ clones were enriched in EMRA. Clones contracting from day 15 to 85 had balanced CD4/CD8 phenotypes, while a second wave expanding from day 15 to 37 was biased towards CD4+. The study included only a couple of mild cases, and larger cohorts that include severe cases with pre-infection samples were judged to be necessary. The detection of some responding clones in pre-infection memory suggests that pre-existing cross-reactive memory T cells joined the SARS-CoV-2 response.

This clonotype was counted at least ten times. This receptor's antigen is unknown. Base qualities are not provided; no much larger clone lies one nucleotide away. The instrument given in TCRdb is Illumina NovaSeq 6000. TCRalpha and TCRbeta cDNA libraries were built by 5'RACE with constant-segment primers, adding sample barcodes and unique molecular identifiers. Trizol reagent was used to extract RNA from every sample. Libraries were amplified in two PCR steps, with a second sample barcode and Illumina TruSeq adapters added in the second step. Sequencing of libraries was performed on an Illumina NovaSeq with 2 x 150 bp paired-end reads. Per the authors' processing: Demultiplexing of reads and collapsing into UMI-guided consensus sequences were performed with migec v1.2.7. Using mixcr v2.1.11, the UMI consensuses were aligned to TRA and TRB V and J templates and assembled into clonotypes. A clonotype was counted as expanded or contracted only if both edgeR and NoisET called the change significant, with noise models trained on biological replicates. For edgeR calls, the cutoffs were a false discovery rate-adjusted p below 0.01 and a log2 fold-change threshold of 1. PCA with hierarchical clustering of max-normalized trajectories of the 1000 most abundant clonotypes was used as exploratory dynamics analysis. Each responding clone was given a CD4 or CD8 phenotype based on the CD4+ and CD8+ repertoires, which had been sequenced separately. The public reads were quality trimmed at Q25 with fastp and then assembled into clones with MiXCR by TCRdb, keeping productive beta chains. Every CDR3 protein is listed once, alongside the most common genes and DNA of its rows. The V and J calls were not made by the authors but by TCRdb's processing. Within this sample are 25,000 to 35,000 distinct CDR3 sequences, with approximately 12% of them counted one time only. Roughly 15% of the sample lies in the top ten.

Ficoll-Paque density gradient centrifugation was used to isolate PBMCs. At the junction V is shortened by 2 bases and J by 1 base, with 8 bases in between. Taken from the germline V gene, the CDR1 and CDR2 loops are KGHSY and FQNENV. Counted from cysteine to phenylalanine, this CDR3 has 14 amino acids. Only the CDR3 DNA stays, 42 bases, in frame from base 1. This receptor was obtained from an adult woman who had mild COVID-19 (a few samples of this study predate the infection). The sample titles of this study are shuffled in the database, so cell type and time point are left out; the donor was told from shared clones. The chain uses TRBV16 and TRBJ1-1; the D gene is unclear. Sample: PBMCs or a T cell subset sorted from them (not recorded which). The DNA is TGTGCCAGCAGCCAAAATAACCCGAACACTGAAGCTTTCTTT. Its coded protein is CASSQNNPNTEAFF.